This TCR beta chain stems from a study of tumor-infiltrating lymphocytes in glioblastoma multiforme (dated by TCRdb to about 2017). In terms of the full investigation: Whether intratumoral genomic heterogeneity fosters TIL diversity was tested through joint investigation of somatic mutations, TIL diversity and immune response activity.

The AllPrep DNA/RNA mini kit was used to purify genomic DNA and total RNA at the same time from each of the 10 or so tumor samples. Every RNA sample had an OD 260/280 ratio above 1.9 and an RNA integrity number above 6.5. Including the terminal cysteine and phenylalanine, the CDR3 comprises 15 residues. Only the CDR3 DNA stays, 45 bases, in frame from base 1. The CDR1 and CDR2 encoded by the germline V gene are SGHAT and FQNNGV. The germline ends are 15 bases apart after V is trimmed by 5 bases and J by 5 bases. Using a modified ARM-PCR protocol with multiple V-beta primers and a C-beta primer, the team built TCRB libraries from RNA through three nested multiplex PCR rounds. TCRB-specific cDNA was synthesized from around 550 ng total RNA with ProtoScript II Reverse Transcriptase and a C-beta primer. The description of the TCRB libraries did not mention any unique molecular identifiers. In the third PCR, barcodes and adapters were added over approximately 25 cycles with Deep VentR (exo-) polymerase, after which 250-500 bp bands were gel purified. An Illumina HiSeq 2500 was used to sequence the TCRB libraries with 250 bp paired-end reads. For the original study's pipeline: The reads were cleaned with Trimmomatic, merged with FLASH and assigned V, D and J segments with MiGEC before being analyzed in VDJtools. Repertoire diversity was quantified with the Shannon-Wiener diversity index calculated using VDJtools. Starting from the raw public reads, TCRdb applied fastp trimming at Q25, assembled clones with MiXCR and retained in-frame beta chains. Entries that share a CDR3 protein sequence are merged under the most common genes and DNA. The V and J calls and clone size are TCRdb's, not the authors'. This sample is represented by some 15,000 distinct CDR3 sequences; roughly 73% of them were singletons. The ten largest clones represent approximately 40% of the sample.

Concerning this clonotype itself: Its antigen remains undetermined. Per-base quality was not reported, and no clone a single base away is much larger than it.

The research as a whole found: Generalizability is limited because the TCR and somatic mutation analysis included only one glioblastoma patient. T cells were not sorted into functional subsets, which the authors noted as a future improvement. Clone frequencies may be distorted by RNA-based TCR sequencing because unequal numbers of TCR transcripts are carried by T cells.

The sample taken for sequencing was brain tumor tissue. The receptor was isolated from a male donor with glioblastoma. The chain joins TRBV11-2 to TRBJ2-2, with the D gene too uncertain to name. The CDR3 region reads CASSPGRVGTGELFF. The sequence in DNA is TGTGCCAGCAGCCCCGGCAGAGTTGGTACCGGGGAGCTGTTTTTT.